These 18 T cell receptor beta chains were all obtained from the same sample, sequenced in a study of cytomegalovirus exposure and HLA in healthy donors. Vbeta (60) and Jbeta (13) primers were used in the PCR. TCRdb keeps only in-frame clones here, not all; method: immunoSEQ multiplex PCR. The sample lists roughly 120,000 clones; about 76% were seen once. The source material was PBMCs. All receptors come from a man aged 25-45 years in good health and CMV-seropositive.

This chain connects TRBV4-1 to TRBJ1-2; D gene ambiguous. The CDR3 extends over 16 amino acids. Trimming removed 0 bases from V and 8 bases from J, with 19 bases in between. Germline loops: CDR1 MGHRA, CDR2 YSYEKL. The CDR3 coding sequence is TGCGCCAGCAGCCAAGATCCGGGCGGAGGGCCGTCGGGCTACACCTTC. Its translation is CASSQDPGGGPSGYTF.

The gene calls are TRBV19 and TRBJ1-2, with 8 bases matching TRBD1. The V segment lost 0 bases and the J segment 1 base; nucleotides outside the gene matches: 4. CDR3 size: 16 residues. CDR1 is LNHDA, CDR2 SQIVND, per germline (reference sequence). The CDR3 sequence is CASSIDQGALNYGYTF. Here the CDR3 DNA reads TGTGCCAGTAGTATAGATCAGGGGGCCCTTAACTATGGCTACACCTTC.

V gene TRBV4-1 combines with J gene TRBJ2-5, with D possibly matching TRBD1 (6 bases). The CDR3 has 16 amino acids. The germline V and J ends were trimmed by 3 bases and 3 bases, with 17 bases remaining between them. The germline CDR1 and CDR2 sequences are MGHRA and YSYEKL. CDR3 nucleotides: TGCGCCAGCAGCCATTCCCCCCGGACAGAGAAAGAGACCCAGTACTTC. Protein: CASSHSPRTEKETQYF.

This chain connects TRBV10-2 to TRBJ2-1; D might be TRBD2 (6 bases). V was cut by 6 bases and J by 8 bases, with 8 bases left in between. Germline V CDR1 and CDR2: WSHSY, SAAADI. This CDR3 comprises 11 residues. The CDR3 loop is CASRTSDEQFF. The DNA for the CDR3 is TGCGCCAGCAGGACTAGTGATGAGCAGTTCTTC.

This chain joins TRBV7-2 and TRBJ1-4; D gene unclear. CDR1 and CDR2 (germline): SGHTA, FQGNSA. The CDR3 is 16 residues long. The germline V and J ends were trimmed by 4 bases and 5 bases, with 17 bases remaining between them. This CDR3 is CASSSGVKRGNEKLFF. The DNA of the CDR3 is TGTGCCAGCAGCTCCGGGGTCAAACGGGGAAATGAAAAACTGTTTTTT.

CDR3 residues: CASSSNSGANVLTF. Here the CDR3 DNA reads TGCGCCAGCAGCTCCAACTCTGGGGCCAACGTCCTGACTTTC. The V and J genes are TRBV5-1 and TRBJ2-6; D is uncertain. This CDR3 has 14 amino acids. Germline CDR1 is SGHRS and CDR2 is YFSETQ. Trimming cost V 3 bases and J 0 bases, with 4 bases left between them.

The rearrangement links TRBV30 to TRBJ2-2; TRBD1 might be the D (5 bases). The CDR3 contains 17 residues. Germline CDR1 and CDR2: GTSNPN and SVGIG (reference sequence). The V and J ends lost 2 bases and 1 base respectively, with 17 bases between them. CDR3 coding DNA: TGTGCCTGGAGTCCCCAGGGCCCAATTCGGAACACCGGGGAGCTGTTTTTT. Translated: CAWSPQGPIRNTGELFF.

The chain joins TRBV2 to TRBJ2-3; D possibly corresponds to TRBD2 (6 bases). The CDR3 loop spans 15 amino acids. Per the germline V gene, CDR1 is SNHLY and CDR2 is FYNNEI. CDR3 nucleotides: TGTGTCCGGGGCTCTGCCGGGGGTCGGGCAGATACGCAGTATTTT. As protein: CVRGSAGGRADTQYF.

The genes are TRBV27 and TRBJ1-1; 7 positions match TRBD1. The CDR3 totals 15 residues. Germline CDR1 and CDR2: MNHEY and SMNVEV (reference sequence). Germline trimming cut 5 bases from V and 0 bases from J; bases unmatched to any gene: 6. CDR3 sequence: CASSPRGQMNTEAFF. In DNA, the CDR3 is TGTGCCAGCAGTCCTCGGGGACAGATGAACACTGAAGCTTTCTTT.

The chain joins TRBV7-2 to TRBJ1-1; possible D gene TRBD1, 5 bases. There are 14 residues in the CDR3. The germline V and J ends were trimmed by 1 base and 4 bases, with 10 bases remaining between them. Germline lookup yields CDR1 SGHTA and CDR2 FQGNSA. CDR3 region: CASSLGRVGTEAFF. The CDR3, as DNA: TGTGCCAGCAGCTTAGGCAGGGTCGGCACTGAAGCTTTCTTT.

This chain links TRBV6-6 with TRBJ1-2; TRBD1 might be the D (6 bases). The CDR3 loop spans 15 amino acids. The V end lost 2 bases, the J end lost 1 base, and 11 bases lay between the germline ends. Germline lookup yields CDR1 MNHNY and CDR2 SVGAGI (reference sequence). The CDR3 sequence is CASSYRTADNYGYTF. CDR3 DNA sequence: TGTGCCAGCAGTTACCGGACAGCTGATAACTATGGCTACACCTTC.

V and J are TRBV6-4 and TRBJ2-7; 9 nucleotides agree with TRBD1. V shed 4 bases, J shed 2 bases, and the junction held 18 bases outside the gene matches. CDR1 and CDR2 (germline): MRHNA, SNTAGT. The CDR3 contains 19 residues. CDR3 region: CASSVSRDRVLIDTYEQYF. CDR3 sequence (DNA): TGTGCCAGCAGTGTCAGCCGGGACAGGGTCCTAATAGACACCTACGAGCAGTACTTC.

The J gene is TRBJ2-4, the V gene TRBV2; 8 nucleotides line up with TRBD2. From germline, CDR1 is SNHLY and CDR2 FYNNEI. Trimming took 5 bases from V and 8 from J; bases not matched to a gene: 8. This CDR3 is 14 amino acids long. The CDR3 spells CASSSIRGGDIQYF. The CDR3 nucleotides are TGTGCCAGCAGTTCAATCCGGGGGGGGGACATTCAGTACTTC.

This clone has just one count. The chain is built from TRBV2 and TRBJ1-5; D may be TRBD1 (5 bases). This CDR3 region has 15 residues. Germline V gene data show CDR1 as SNHLY and CDR2 as FYNNEI. Trimming removed 6 bases at V and 3 bases at J, with 15 bases between. CDR3 sequence: CASSLAGGNNQPQHF. CDR3 nucleotide sequence: TGTGCCAGCAGCCTCGCGGGGGGTAACAATCAGCCCCAGCATTTT.

This chain connects TRBV4-2 to TRBJ2-7; TRBD1 agrees at 7 bases. CDR3 size: 18 residues. Germline CDR1 reads LGHNA; CDR2 reads YNFKEQ. Trimming removed 0 bases from V and 3 bases from J; junction bases left unmatched: 14. The CDR3, as DNA: TGTGCCAGCAGCCAAGAGACCCCCACCGGACAGGCCCGCTACGAGCAGTACTTC. Translating it yields CASSQETPTGQARYEQYF.

The chain joins TRBV5-1 to TRBJ1-1, with D possibly matching TRBD1 (6 bases). With 4 bases removed from V and 0 bases from J, the gap between germline ends came to 19 bases. From germline, CDR1 is SGHRS and CDR2 YFSETQ. This CDR3 spans 17 amino acids. The CDR3 sequence is CASSMTAGASMNTEAFF. The CDR3 bases are TGCGCCAGCAGCATGACGGCAGGGGCCTCTATGAACACTGAAGCTTTCTTT.

The CDR3 sequence is CASSFGQGGLNPYGYTF. The CDR3 coding sequence is TGTGCCAGCAGTTTTGGACAGGGTGGGCTAAACCCCTATGGCTACACCTTC. The chain links TRBV28 to TRBJ1-2; 8 nucleotides line up with TRBD1. CDR1 is MDHEN and CDR2 is SYDVKM in the germline V gene. The CDR3 loop spans 17 amino acids. Trimming removed 3 bases from V and 4 bases from J; junction bases left unmatched: 13.

This chain joins TRBV9 and TRBJ1-4; 7 nucleotides align to TRBD1. This CDR3 spans 16 amino acids. CDR1 and CDR2 from the germline V gene are SGDLS and YYNGEE. J gave up 0 bases and V 4 bases, and 6 bases lay outside the gene matches. CDR3 region: CASSTGQATTNEKLFF. DNA for the CDR3: TGTGCCAGCAGCACAGGACAGGCTACAACTAATGAAAAACTGTTTTTT.